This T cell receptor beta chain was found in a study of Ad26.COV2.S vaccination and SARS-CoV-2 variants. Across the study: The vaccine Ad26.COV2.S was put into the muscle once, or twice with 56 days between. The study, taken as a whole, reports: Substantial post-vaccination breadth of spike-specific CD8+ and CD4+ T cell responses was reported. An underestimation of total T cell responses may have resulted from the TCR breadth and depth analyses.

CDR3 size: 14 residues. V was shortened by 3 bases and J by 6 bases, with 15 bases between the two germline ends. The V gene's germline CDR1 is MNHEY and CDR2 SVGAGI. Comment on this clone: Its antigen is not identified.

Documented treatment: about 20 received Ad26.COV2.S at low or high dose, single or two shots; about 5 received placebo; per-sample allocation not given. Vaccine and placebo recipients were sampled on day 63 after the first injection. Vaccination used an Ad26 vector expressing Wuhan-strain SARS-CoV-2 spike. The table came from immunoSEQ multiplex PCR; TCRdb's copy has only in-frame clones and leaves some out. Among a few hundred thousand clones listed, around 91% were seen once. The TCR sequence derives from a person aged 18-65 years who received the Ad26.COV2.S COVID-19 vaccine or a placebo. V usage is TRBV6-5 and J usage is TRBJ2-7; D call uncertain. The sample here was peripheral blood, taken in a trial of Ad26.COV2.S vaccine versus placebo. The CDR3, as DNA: TGTGCCAGCAGTTATAGTAGGGCGAGTGTCGAGCAGTACTTC. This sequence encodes CASSYSRASVEQYF.